This T cell receptor beta chain came from a study of shared clonotypes between healthy human individuals. The run depth of the assay was deep. Per the original data handling: Junction-only immunoSEQ data arrived without quality scores, meaning filtering differed. Libraries were prepared by immunoSEQ multiplex PCR; TCRdb keeps only in-frame clonotypes and omits some of them. That table is the source of V, J and clone size, and D and trimming were worked out from the DNA. The table records more than 450,000 clones, about four fifths of them present only once. The CDR3 covers 15 residues. The germline V gene has CDR1 SGHRS and CDR2 YFSETQ. The V end lost 0 bases, the J end lost 1 base, and 10 bases lay between the germline ends. General study results and limits: Sampling involved blood alone; tissue repertoires likely differ.

On this clone: Its antigen is unknown.

This clonotype originated in a woman in her thirties or forties in good health. Some clones in this sample may be carry-over from other donors' samples. The source material was PBMCs. The chain combines TRBV5-1 with TRBJ2-5; TRBD1 might be the D (6 bases). CDR3 protein: CASSLVGQPQETQYF. The CDR3 bases are TGCGCCAGCAGCTTGGTCGGACAGCCCCAAGAGACCCAGTACTTC.